This note documents a single T cell receptor (beta chain) sequence. Its antigen remains unidentified. It may be a read error: a sequence one base away is much more abundant. The data are from a study of identical twins. A universal primer site was created by template switching, with the cDNA bearing unique molecular identifiers. TCRdb independently ran MiXCR on the 5' RACE reads; one entry per CDR3 protein. The table has 100,000 to 110,000 distinct CDR3 sequences, 5.9% seen once. Findings of the study overall: Cross-sectional statistics underpinned the conclusions; the same donors were not followed. Within twin pairs, the out-of-frame alpha sequences they shared showed excess low generation probability. The study found that models underestimated out-of-frame TCR alpha sharing in monozygotic twins.

The CDR3 runs to 14 residues. Per the germline V gene, CDR1 is MGHRA and CDR2 is YSYEKL. V was pared by 2 bases and J by 6 bases, with 5 bases of the junction left unmatched. Material for sequencing was memory T cells sorted from blood. The TCR originated in a woman aged 45-60 years in good health. The V gene is TRBV4-1, the J gene TRBJ2-7; 9 bases line up with TRBD2. CDR3 coding DNA: TGCGCCAGCAGCCAATTGGGACTAGCAGGCGAGCAGTACTTC. Translated, it gives CASSQLGLAGEQYF.